One and the same sample provided the 15 T cell receptor beta chains below, sequenced in a study of monozygotic twins with inflammatory bowel disease. From its re-call of the 5' RACE reads, TCRdb lists each CDR3 protein once, without DNA. There are tens of thousands of distinct CDR3 sequences in the sample, with 6.5% to 9% held by the top ten. The source material was blood. These receptor sequences come from a human donor with ulcerative colitis or Crohn's disease, or a healthy co-twin of an affected twin (not recorded which).

The genes are TRBV9 and TRBJ2-7. From germline, CDR1 is SGDLS and CDR2 YYNGEE. The CDR3 is 15 residues long. The CDR3 loop is CASSVESDTTYEQYF.

The V and J genes are TRBV11-2 and TRBJ1-2; TCRdb reports TRBD1, a call that lacks DNA to check it against. There are 14 residues in the CDR3. Germline CDR1 SGHAT, CDR2 FQNNGV. CDR3 sequence reads: CASSPQAGGYGYTF.

The chain combines TRBV5-1 with TRBJ2-2; without DNA, the TCRdb call of TRBD1 cannot be checked. Germline CDR1 and CDR2: SGHRS and YFSETQ. The CDR3 runs to 14 residues. The CDR3 loop reads CATRQGGNTGELFF.

The genes are TRBV20-1 and TRBJ2-1; as DNA is missing, the TRBD2 call by TCRdb cannot be tested. Germline CDR1 reads DFQATT; CDR2 reads SNEGSKA (reference sequence). There are 14 residues in the CDR3. Here the CDR3 reads CSATTGLAGGEQFF.

This chain uses TRBV6-1 with TRBJ1-1. CDR1 and CDR2 (germline): MNHNS, SASEGT. The CDR3 spans 13 residues. This CDR3 reads CASRIGANTEAFF.

This chain uses TRBV6-4 with TRBJ2-1; the TCRdb D gene call, TRBD1, has no DNA to confirm it. Germline loops: CDR1 MRHNA, CDR2 SNTAGT. This CDR3 is built from 14 residues. CDR3 sequence: CASSDGTGGNEQFF.

This sequence joins TRBV25-1 and TRBJ1-6; the TCRdb D gene call, TRBD1, has no DNA to confirm it. This CDR3 is built from 14 residues. Per germline, CDR1 MGHDK and CDR2 SYGVNS. This CDR3 reads CASRQGSYNSPLHF.

V usage is TRBV11-2 and J usage is TRBJ1-5; the TCRdb call, TRBD1, lacks DNA for checking. The CDR3 runs to 15 residues. Germline V lookup: CDR1 SGHAT, CDR2 FQNNGV. The CDR3 sequence is CASSLTSGGNQPQHF.

The chain has TRBV6-5 and TRBJ2-2. Germline values: CDR1 MNHEY, CDR2 SVGAGI. The CDR3 is made up of 13 amino acids. The CDR3 region is CASNGIDTGELFF.

The rearrangement links TRBV12-3 or TRBV12-4 to TRBJ1-1; TCRdb gives TRBD1 as the D gene, but with no DNA this cannot be confirmed. This CDR3 is 14 amino acids long. The CDR3 loop is CASSLRRGLSEAFF.

The chain combines TRBV4-2 with TRBJ2-5; absent DNA, TCRdb's TRBD2 call cannot be checked. Germline values: CDR1 LGHNA, CDR2 YNFKEQ. This CDR3 has 16 amino acids. CDR3 residues: CASSLTYGGPEETQYF.

The V gene is TRBV27, the J gene TRBJ2-1; TCRdb's D gene call, TRBD2, goes unchecked for lack of DNA. The germline gives CDR1 MNHEY, CDR2 SMNVEV (reference sequence). The CDR3 length is 14 residues. The CDR3 reads CASSLGGFGGEQFF.

V gene TRBV7-9 combines with J gene TRBJ1-4; TCRdb's assignment of TRBD1 cannot be checked, as there is no DNA. Germline V gives CDR1 SEHNR, CDR2 FQNEAQ (reference sequence). The CDR3 runs 15 residues. CDR3 residues: CASSSRQDSNEKLFF. Full variable domain (rest looked up from reference TRBV7-9 and TRBJ1-4): DTGVSQNPRHKITKRGQNVTFRCDPISEHNRLYWYRQTLGQGPEFLTYFQNEAQLEKSRLLSDRFSAERPKGSFSTLEIQRTEQGDSAMYLCASSSRQDSNEKLFFGSGTQLSVL.

The chain employs TRBV10-3 and TRBJ2-5; TCRdb's D call, TRBD1, is unchecked because there is no DNA. There are 14 residues in the CDR3. Germline CDR1 ENHRY, CDR2 SYGVKD. CDR3 amino acids: CAISGGLTREIQYF.

The rearrangement uses TRBV29-1 and TRBJ1-1. Germline lookup yields CDR1 SQVTM and CDR2 ANQGSEA. The CDR3 is 13 amino acids. Here the CDR3 reads CSVEDSGNTEAFF.